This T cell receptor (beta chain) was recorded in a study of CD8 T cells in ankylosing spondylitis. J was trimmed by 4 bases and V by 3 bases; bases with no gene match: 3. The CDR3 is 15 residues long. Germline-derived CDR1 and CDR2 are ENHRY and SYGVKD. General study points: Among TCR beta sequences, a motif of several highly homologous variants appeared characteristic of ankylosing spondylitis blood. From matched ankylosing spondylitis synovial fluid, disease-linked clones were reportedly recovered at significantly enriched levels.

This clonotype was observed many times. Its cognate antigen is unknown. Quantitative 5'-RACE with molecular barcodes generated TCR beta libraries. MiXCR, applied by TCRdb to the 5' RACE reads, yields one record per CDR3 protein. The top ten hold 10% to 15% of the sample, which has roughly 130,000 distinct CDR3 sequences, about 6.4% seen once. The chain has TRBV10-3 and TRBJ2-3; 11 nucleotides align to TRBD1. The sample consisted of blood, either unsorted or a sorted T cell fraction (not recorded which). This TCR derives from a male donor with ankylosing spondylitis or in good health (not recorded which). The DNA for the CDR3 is TGTGCCATCAGTGACGAGGACAGGGGGCCAGATACGCAGTATTTT. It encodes CAISDEDRGPDTQYF.